This record looks at one T cell receptor beta chain sequence and its context. Data came from immunoSEQ multiplex PCR; TCRdb stores just in-frame clones and leaves some out. The sample includes around 450,000 clones, 70% to 90% seen only once; the top ten take around 1.8%. This record belongs to a study of blood T cell repertoires in COVID-19. The overall study: T cells, B-cell-depleted T cells, or PBMCs supplied cDNA or gDNA.

The V gene's germline CDR1 is SGHRS and CDR2 YFSETQ. The CDR3 contains 13 residues. Trimming removed 6 bases from V and 6 bases from J, with 13 bases in between. This study enrolled people aged 18 to 89 from approximately 24 US geographic areas. Cohort allocation depended upon clinical history that participants reported. The chain links TRBV5-1 to TRBJ2-1, with D hard to call. The specimen sequenced was PBMCs or T cells enriched from blood (not recorded which). This receptor was taken from a woman under 30 with acute COVID-19. The CDR3 spells CASTIHGGNEQFF. For the CDR3, the DNA is TGCGCCAGCACAATACATGGCGGCAATGAGCAGTTCTTC.